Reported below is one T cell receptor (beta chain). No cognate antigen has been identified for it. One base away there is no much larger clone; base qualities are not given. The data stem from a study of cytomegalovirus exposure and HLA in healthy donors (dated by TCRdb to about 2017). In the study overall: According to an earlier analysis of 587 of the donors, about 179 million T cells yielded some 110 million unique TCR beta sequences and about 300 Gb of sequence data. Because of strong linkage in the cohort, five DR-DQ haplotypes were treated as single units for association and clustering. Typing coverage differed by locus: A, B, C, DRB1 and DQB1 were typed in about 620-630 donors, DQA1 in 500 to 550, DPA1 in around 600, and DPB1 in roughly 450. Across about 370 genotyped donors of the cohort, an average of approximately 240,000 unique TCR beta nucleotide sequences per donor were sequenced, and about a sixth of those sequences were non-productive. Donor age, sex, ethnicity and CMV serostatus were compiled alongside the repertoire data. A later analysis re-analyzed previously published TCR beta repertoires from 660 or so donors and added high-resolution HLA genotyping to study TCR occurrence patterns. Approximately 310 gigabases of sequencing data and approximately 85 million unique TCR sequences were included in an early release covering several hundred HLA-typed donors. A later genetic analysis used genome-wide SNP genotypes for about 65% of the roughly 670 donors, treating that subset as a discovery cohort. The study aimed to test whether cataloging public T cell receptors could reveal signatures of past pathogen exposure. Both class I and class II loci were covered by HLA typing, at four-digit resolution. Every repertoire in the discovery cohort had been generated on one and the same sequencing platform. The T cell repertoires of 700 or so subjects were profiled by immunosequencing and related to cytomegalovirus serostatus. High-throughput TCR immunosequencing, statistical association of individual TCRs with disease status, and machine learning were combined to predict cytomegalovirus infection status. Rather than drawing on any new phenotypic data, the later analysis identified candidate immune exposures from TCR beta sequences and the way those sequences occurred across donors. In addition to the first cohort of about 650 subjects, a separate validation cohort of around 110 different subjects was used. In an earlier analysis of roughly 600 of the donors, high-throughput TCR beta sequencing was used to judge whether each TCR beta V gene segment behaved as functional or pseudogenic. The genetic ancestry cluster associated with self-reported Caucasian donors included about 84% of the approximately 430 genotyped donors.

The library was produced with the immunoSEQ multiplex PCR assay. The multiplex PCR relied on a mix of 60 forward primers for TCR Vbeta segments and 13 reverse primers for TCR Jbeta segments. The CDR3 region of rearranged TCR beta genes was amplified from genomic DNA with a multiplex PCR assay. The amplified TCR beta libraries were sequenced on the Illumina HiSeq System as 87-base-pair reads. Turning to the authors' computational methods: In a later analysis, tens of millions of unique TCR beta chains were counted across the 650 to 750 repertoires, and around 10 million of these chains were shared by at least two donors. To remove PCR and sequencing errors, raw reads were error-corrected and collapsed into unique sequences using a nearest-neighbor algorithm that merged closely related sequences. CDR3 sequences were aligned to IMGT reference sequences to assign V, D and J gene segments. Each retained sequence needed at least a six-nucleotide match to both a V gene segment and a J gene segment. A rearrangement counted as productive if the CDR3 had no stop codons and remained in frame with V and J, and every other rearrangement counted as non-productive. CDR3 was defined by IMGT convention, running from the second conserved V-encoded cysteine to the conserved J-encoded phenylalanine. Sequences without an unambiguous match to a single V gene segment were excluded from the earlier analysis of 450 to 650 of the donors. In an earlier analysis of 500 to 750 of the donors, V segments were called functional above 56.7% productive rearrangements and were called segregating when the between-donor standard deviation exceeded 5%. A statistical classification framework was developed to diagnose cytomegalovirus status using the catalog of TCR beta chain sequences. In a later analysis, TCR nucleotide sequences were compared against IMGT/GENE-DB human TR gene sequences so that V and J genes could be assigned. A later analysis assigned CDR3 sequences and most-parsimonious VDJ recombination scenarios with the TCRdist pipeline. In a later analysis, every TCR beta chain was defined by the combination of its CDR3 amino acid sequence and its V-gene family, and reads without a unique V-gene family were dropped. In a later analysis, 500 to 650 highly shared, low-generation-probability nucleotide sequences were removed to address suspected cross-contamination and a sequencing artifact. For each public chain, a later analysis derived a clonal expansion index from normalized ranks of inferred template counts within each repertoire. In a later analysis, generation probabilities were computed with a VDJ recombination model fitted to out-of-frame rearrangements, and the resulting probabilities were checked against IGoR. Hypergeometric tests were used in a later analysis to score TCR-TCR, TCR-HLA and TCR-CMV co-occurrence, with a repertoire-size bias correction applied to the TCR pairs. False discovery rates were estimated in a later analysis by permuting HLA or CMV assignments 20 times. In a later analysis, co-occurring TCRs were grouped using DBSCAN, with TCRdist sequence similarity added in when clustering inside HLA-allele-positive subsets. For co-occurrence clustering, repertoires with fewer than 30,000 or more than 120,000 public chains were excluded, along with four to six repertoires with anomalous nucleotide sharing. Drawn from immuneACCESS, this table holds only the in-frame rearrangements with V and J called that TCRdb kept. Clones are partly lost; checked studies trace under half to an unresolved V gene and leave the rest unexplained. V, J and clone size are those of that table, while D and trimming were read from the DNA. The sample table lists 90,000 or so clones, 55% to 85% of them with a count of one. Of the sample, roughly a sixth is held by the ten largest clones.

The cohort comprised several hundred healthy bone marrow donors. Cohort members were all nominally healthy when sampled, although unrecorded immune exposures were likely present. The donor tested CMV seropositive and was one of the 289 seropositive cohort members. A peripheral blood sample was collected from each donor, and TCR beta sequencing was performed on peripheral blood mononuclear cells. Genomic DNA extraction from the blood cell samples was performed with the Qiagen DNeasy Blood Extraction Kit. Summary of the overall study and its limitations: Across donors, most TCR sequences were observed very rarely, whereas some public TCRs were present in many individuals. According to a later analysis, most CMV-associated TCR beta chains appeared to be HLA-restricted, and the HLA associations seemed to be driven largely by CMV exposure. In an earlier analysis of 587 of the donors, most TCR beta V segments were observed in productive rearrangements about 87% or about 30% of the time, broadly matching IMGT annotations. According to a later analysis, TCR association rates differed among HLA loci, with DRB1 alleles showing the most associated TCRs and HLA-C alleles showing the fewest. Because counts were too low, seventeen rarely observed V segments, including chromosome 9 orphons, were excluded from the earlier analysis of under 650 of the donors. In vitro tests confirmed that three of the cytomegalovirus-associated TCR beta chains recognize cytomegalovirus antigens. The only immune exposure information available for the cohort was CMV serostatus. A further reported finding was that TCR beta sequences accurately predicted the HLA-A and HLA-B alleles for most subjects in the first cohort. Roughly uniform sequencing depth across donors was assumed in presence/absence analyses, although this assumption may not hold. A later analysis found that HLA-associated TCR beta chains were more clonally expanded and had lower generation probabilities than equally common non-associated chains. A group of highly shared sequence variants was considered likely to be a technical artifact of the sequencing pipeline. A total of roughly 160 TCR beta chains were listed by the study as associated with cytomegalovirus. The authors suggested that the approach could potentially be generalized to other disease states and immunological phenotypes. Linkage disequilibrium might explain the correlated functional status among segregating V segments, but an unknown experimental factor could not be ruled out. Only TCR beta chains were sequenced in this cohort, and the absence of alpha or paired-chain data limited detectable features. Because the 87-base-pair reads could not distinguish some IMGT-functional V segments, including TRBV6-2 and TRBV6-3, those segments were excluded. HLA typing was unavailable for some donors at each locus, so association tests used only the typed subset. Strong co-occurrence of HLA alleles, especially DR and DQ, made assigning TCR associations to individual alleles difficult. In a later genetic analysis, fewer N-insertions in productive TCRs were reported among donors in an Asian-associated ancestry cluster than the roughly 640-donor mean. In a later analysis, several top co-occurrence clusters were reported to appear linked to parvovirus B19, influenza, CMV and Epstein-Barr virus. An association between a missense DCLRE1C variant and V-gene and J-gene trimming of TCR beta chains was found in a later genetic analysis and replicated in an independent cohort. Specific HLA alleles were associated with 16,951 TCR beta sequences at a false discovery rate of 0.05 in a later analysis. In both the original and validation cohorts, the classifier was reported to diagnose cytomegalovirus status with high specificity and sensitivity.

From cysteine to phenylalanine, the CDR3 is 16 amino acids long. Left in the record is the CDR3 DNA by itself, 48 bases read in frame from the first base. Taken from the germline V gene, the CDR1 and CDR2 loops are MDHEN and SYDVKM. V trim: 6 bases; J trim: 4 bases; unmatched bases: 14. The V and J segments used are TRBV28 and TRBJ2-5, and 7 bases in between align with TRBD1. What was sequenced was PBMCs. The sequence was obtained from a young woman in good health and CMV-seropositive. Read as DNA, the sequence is TGTGCCAGCAGGGACTGGACAGGCCAGGCTGGAGAGACCCAGTACTTC. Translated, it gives CASRDWTGQAGETQYF.